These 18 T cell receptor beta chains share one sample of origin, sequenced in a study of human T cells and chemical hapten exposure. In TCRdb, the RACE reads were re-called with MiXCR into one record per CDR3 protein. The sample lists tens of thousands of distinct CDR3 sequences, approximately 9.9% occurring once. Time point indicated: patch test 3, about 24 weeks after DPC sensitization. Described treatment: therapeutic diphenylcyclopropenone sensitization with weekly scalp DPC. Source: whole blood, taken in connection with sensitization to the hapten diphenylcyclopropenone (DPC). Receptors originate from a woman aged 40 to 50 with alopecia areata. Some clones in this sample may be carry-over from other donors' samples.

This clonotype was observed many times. DNA of the CDR3: TGTGCCAGCAGCTTAGGGTGGACTGGGCGAGAGACCCAGTACTTC. This encodes CASSLGWTGRETQYF. The chain combines TRBV7-6 with TRBJ2-5; D might be TRBD2 (5 bases). Germline assignment: CDR1 SGHVS and CDR2 FNYEAQ. The CDR3 loop spans 15 amino acids. Trimming pared 1 base from V and 4 bases from J, leaving 13 bases between.

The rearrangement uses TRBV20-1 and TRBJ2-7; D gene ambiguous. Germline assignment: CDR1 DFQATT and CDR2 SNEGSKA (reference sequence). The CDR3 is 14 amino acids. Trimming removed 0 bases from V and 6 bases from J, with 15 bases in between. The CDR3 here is CSARDGADGREQYF. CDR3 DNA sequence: TGCAGTGCTAGAGATGGCGCTGACGGCCGCGAGCAGTACTTC.

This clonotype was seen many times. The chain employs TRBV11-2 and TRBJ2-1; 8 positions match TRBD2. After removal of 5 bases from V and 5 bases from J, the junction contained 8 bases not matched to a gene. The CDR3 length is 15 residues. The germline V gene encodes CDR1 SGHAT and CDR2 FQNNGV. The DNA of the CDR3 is TGTGCCAGCAGCCGACGGGGGGGCCCGGACAATGAGCAGTTCTTC. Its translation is CASSRRGGPDNEQFF.

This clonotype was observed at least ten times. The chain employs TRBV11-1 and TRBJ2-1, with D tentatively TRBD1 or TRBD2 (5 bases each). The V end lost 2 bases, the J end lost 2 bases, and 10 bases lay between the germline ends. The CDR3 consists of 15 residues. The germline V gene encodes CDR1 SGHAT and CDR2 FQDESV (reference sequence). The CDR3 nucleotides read TGTGCCAGCAGCTTAAGGGGACCCACCTACAATGAGCAGTTCTTC. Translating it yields CASSLRGPTYNEQFF.

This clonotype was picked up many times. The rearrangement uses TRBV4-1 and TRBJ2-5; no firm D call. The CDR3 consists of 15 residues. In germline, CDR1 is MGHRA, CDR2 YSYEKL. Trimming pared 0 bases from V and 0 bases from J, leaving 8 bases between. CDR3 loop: CASSQDPGDQETQYF. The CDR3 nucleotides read TGCGCCAGCAGCCAAGATCCTGGCGACCAAGAGACCCAGTACTTC.

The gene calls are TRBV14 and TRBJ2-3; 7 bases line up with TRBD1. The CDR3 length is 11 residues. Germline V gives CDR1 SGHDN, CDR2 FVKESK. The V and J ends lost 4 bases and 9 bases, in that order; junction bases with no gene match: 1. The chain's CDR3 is CASSPGQTQYF. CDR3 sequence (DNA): TGTGCCAGCAGCCCGGGACAGACGCAGTATTTT. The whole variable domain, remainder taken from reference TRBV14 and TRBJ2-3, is EAGVTQFPSHSVIEKGQTVTLRCDPISGHDNLYWYRRVMGKEIKFLLHFVKESKQDESGMPNNRFLAERTGGTYSTLKVQPAELEDSGVYFCASSPGQTQYFGPGTRLTVL.

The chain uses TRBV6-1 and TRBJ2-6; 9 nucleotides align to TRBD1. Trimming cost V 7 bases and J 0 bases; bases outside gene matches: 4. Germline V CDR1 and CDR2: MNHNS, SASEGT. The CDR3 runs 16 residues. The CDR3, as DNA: TGTGCCAGCATGTTGACAGGGGGCTCTGGGGCCAACGTCCTGACTTTC. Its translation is CASMLTGGSGANVLTF.

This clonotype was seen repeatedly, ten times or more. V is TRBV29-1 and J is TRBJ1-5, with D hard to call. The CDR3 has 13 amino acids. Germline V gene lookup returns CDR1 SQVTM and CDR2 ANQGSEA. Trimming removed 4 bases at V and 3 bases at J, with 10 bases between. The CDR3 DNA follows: TGCAGCGTTGGGGTGTCGTTCAATCAGCCCCAGCATTTT. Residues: CSVGVSFNQPQHF. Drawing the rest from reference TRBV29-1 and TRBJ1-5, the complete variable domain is SAVISQKPSRDICQRGTSLTIQCQVDSQVTMMFWYRQQPGQSLTLIATANQGSEATYESGFVIDKFPISRPNLTFSTLTVSNMSPEDSSIYLCSVGVSFNQPQHFGDGTRLSIL.

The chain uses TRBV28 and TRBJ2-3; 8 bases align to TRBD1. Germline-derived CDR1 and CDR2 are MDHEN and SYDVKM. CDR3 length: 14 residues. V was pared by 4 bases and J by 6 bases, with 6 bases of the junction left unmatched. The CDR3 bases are TGTGCCAGCAGTTCCGGGGACAGGCCTGATACGCAGTATTTT. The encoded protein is CASSSGDRPDTQYF.

As DNA, the CDR3 is TGCGCCAGCAGCCAGCTAGCGGGGGCGGGGACCCAGTACTTC. It codes for CASSQLAGAGTQYF. The chain couples TRBV4-1 to TRBJ2-5; TRBD2 agrees at 10 bases. This CDR3 contains 14 residues. In germline, CDR1 is MGHRA, CDR2 YSYEKL. Trimming cost V 3 bases and J 7 bases; bases outside gene matches: 5.

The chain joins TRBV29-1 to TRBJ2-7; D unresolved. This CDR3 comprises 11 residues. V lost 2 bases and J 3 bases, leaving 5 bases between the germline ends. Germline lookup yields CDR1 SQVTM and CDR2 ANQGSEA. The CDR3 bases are TGCAGCGTTGAATTAGACTACGAGCAGTACTTC. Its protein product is CSVELDYEQYF.

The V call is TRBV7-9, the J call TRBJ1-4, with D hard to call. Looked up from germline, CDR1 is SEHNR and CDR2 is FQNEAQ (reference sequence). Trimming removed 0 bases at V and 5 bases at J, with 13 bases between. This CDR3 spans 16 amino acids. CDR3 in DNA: TGTGCCAGCAGCTTAGCAGGGTCCTCCTTAAATGAAAAACTGTTTTTT. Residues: CASSLAGSSLNEKLFF.

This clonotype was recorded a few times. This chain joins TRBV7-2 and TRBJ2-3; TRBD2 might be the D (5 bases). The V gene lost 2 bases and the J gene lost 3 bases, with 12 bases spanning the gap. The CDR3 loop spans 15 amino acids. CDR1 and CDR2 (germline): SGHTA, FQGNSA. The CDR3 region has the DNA TGTGCCAGCAGCTTATCTAGCTTGAGGACAGATACGCAGTATTTT. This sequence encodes CASSLSSLRTDTQYF.

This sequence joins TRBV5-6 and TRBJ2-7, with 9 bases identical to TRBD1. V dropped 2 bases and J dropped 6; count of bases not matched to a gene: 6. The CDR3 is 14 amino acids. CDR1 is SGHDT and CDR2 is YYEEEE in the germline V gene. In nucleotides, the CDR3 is TGTGCCAGCAGCTTTGCCGGGACAGGGTTCGAGCAGTACTTC. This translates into CASSFAGTGFEQYF.

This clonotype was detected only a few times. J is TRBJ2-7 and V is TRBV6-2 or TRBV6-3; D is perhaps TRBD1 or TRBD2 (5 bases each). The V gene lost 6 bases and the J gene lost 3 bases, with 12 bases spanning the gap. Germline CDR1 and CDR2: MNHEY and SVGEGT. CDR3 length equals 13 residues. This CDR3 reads CASSPGRVYEQYF. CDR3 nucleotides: TGTGCCAGCAGCCCGGGACGGGTCTACGAGCAGTACTTC.

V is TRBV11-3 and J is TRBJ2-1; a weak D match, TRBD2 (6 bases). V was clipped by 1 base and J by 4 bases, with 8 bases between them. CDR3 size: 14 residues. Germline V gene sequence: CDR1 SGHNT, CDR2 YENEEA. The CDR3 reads CASSLGRDYNEQFF. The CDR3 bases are TGTGCCAGCAGCTTAGGGAGGGATTACAATGAGCAGTTCTTC.

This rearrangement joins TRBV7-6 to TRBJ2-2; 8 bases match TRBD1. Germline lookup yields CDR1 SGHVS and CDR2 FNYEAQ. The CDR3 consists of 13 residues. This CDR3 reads CATRDRRTGELFF. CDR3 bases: TGTGCTACGCGGGACAGGCGCACCGGGGAGCTGTTTTTT.

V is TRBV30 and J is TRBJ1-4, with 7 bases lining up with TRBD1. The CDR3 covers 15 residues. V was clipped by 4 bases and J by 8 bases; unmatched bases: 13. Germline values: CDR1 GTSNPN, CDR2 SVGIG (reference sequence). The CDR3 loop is CAWKRPGQREEKLFF. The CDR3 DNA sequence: TGTGCCTGGAAACGTCCGGGACAGAGGGAAGAAAAACTGTTTTTT. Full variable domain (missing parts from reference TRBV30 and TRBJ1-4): SQTIHQWPATLVQPVGSPLSLECTVEGTSNPNLYWYRQAAGRGLQLLFYSVGIGQISSEVPQNLSASRPQDRQFILSSKKLLLSDSGFYLCAWKRPGQREEKLFFGSGTQLSVL.